These 2 T cell receptor beta chains were all obtained from the same sample, sequenced in a study of T cell changes during pregnancy in multiple sclerosis. This table comes from immunoSEQ multiplex PCR, and its TCRdb copy is limited to in-frame clones, with some not included. The table lists approximately 50,000 clones, more than 85% of them singletons. This sample comprised CD4+ T cells from peripheral blood mononuclear cells, obtained after pregnancy. The receptors here all came from a female donor with multiple sclerosis, enrolled in a pregnancy study.

The J gene is TRBJ2-7, the V gene TRBV9; perhaps TRBD2 as D (6 bases). The V gene lost 0 bases and the J gene lost 7 bases, with 14 bases spanning the gap. Germline CDR1 is SGDLS and CDR2 is YYNGEE. CDR3 length: 14 residues. The CDR3 here is CASSVVADRGEQYF. DNA of the CDR3: TGTGCCAGCAGCGTAGTGGCAGACCGGGGGGAGCAGTACTTC. Full variable domain (remainder filled in from reference TRBV9 and TRBJ2-7): DSGVTQTPKHLITATGQRVTLRCSPRSGDLSVYWYQQSLDQGLQFLIQYYNGEERAKGNILERFSAQQFPDLHSELNLSSLELGDSALYFCASSVVADRGEQYFGPGTRLTVT.

V gene TRBV5-4 combines with J gene TRBJ1-1; D possibly corresponds to TRBD1 (5 bases). This CDR3 comprises 15 residues. Trimming cost V 1 base and J 3 bases, with 13 bases left between them. Germline loops: CDR1 SGHNT, CDR2 YYREEE (reference sequence). This CDR3 reads CASSLTRGRYTEAFF. CDR3 DNA sequence: TGTGCCAGCAGCTTGACAAGGGGTAGGTACACTGAAGCTTTCTTT.